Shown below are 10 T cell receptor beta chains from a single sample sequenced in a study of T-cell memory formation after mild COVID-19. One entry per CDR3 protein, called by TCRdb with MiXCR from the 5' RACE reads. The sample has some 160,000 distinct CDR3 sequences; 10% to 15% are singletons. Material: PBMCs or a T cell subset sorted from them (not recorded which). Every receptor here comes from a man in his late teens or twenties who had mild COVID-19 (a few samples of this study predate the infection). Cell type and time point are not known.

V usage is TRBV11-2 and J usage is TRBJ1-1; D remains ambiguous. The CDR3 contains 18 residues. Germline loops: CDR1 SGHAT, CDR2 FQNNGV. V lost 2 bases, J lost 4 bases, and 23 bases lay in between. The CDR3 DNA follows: TGTGCCAGCAGCTTATTAGTTTCGGGGAAGGATAGAGGCACTGAAGCTTTCTTT. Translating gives CASSLLVSGKDRGTEAFF.

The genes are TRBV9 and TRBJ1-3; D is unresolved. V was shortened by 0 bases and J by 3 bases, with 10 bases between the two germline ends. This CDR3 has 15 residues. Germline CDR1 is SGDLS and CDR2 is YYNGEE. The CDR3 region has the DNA TGTGCCAGCAGCGTAGACCTGGGGAATGGAAACACCATATATTTT. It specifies CASSVDLGNGNTIYF.

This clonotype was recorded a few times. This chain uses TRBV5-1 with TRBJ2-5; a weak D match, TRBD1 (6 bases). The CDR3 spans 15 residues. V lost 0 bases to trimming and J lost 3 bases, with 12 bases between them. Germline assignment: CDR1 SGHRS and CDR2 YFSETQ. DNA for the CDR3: TGCGCCAGCAGCTTGGCCGGGACATATGAAGAGACCCAGTACTTC. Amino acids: CASSLAGTYEETQYF.

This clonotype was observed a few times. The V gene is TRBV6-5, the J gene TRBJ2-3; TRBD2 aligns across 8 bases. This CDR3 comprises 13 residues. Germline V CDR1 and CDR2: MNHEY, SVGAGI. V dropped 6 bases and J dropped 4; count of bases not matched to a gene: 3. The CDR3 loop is CASRKAGADTQYF. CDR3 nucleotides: TGTGCCAGCAGAAAAGCGGGGGCAGATACGCAGTATTTT.

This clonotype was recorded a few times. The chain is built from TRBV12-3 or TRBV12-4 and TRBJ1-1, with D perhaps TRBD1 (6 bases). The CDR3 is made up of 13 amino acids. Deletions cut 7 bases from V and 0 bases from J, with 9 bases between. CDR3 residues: CASKDSMNTEAFF. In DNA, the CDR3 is TGTGCCAGCAAGGACAGTATGAACACTGAAGCTTTCTTT.

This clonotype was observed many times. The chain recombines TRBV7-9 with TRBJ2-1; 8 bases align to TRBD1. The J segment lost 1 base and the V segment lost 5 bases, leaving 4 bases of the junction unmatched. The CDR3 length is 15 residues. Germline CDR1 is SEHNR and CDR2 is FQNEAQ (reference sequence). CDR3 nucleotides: TGTGCCAGCAGCCCCAGGGGGCCATCCTACAATGAGCAGTTCTTC. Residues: CASSPRGPSYNEQFF.

CDR3 nucleotides: TGTGCCAGCAGTTTGGGACTAGCGGGGGCTGGTGAGCAGTTCTTC. This sequence encodes CASSLGLAGAGEQFF. The chain couples TRBV6-5 to TRBJ2-1; 14 nucleotides match TRBD2. The CDR3 spans 15 residues. Looked up from germline, CDR1 is MNHEY and CDR2 is SVGAGI. V gave up 4 bases and J gave up 9 bases; unmatched junction bases: 5.

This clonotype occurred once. The CDR3 loop reads CASSPATRANVLTF. In DNA form, the CDR3 reads TGCGCCAGCAGCCCAGCAACTAGGGCCAACGTCCTGACTTTC. The chain uses TRBV5-1 and TRBJ2-6, with unresolved D. CDR3 length equals 14 residues. Germline assignment: CDR1 SGHRS and CDR2 YFSETQ. V was shortened by 4 bases and J by 5 bases, with 10 bases between the two germline ends.

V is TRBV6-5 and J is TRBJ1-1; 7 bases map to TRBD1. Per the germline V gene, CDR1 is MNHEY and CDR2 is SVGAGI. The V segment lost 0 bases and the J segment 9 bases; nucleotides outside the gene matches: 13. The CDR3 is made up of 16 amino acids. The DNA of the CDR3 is TGTGCCAGCAGTTACTCGAAGGGGGCTTGGCCGCAACAAGCTTTCTTT. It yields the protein CASSYSKGAWPQQAFF.

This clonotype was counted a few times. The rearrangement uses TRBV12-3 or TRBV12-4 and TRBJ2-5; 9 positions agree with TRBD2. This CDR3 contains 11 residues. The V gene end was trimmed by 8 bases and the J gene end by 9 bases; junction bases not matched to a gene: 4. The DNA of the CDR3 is TGTGCCAGCTGGAGCGGGGGGCCCCAGTACTTC. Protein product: CASWSGGPQYF.